The 7 T cell receptor beta chains below all came from one sample that was sequenced in a study of beta chain features in type 1 diabetes. Expressed TCRB transcripts were sequenced because the isolated RNA had all been reverse transcribed beforehand. TCRdb's table, derived via immunoSEQ multiplex PCR, lists solely in-frame clones and lacks some. The repertoire holds under 500,000 clones, with approximately 30% as singletons. The sample taken for sequencing was naive CD4+ T cells from blood. The receptor set was obtained from a man aged 18 to 29 in good health.

The chain's CDR3 is CSVEDRGSEQYF. In DNA, the CDR3 is TGCAGCGTTGAAGATCGGGGGAGCGAGCAGTACTTC. The chain employs TRBV29-1 and TRBJ2-7; D is perhaps TRBD2 (6 bases). The CDR3 is made up of 12 amino acids. CDR1 is SQVTM, CDR2 ANQGSEA, per germline. V lost 0 bases, J lost 6 bases, and 9 bases lay in between.

The sample holds a few counts of this clone. The V call is TRBV25-1, the J call TRBJ1-5; D is uncertain. CDR1 MGHDK and CDR2 SYGVNS come from the germline V gene. The CDR3 loop spans 12 amino acids. Trimming stripped 4 bases from V and 6 bases from J, with 7 bases between. In DNA, the CDR3 is TGTGCCAGCAGTGGTTCGGGTCAGCCCCAGCATTTT. This gives the protein CASSGSGQPQHF.

This chain connects TRBV28 to TRBJ2-5; 9 bases are shared with TRBD1. After removal of 6 bases from V and 4 bases from J, the junction contained 6 bases not matched to a gene. CDR3 length: 14 residues. CDR1 and CDR2 (germline): MDHEN, SYDVKM. The CDR3 DNA is TGTGCCAGCAGAGGACAGGGGAAGGGAGAGACCCAGTACTTC. Protein sequence: CASRGQGKGETQYF.

The CDR3, as DNA: TGCAGTGCTGAGAGACACGAGCAGTACTTC. Its protein is CSAERHEQYF. The chain combines TRBV20-1 with TRBJ2-7; D is unclear. This CDR3 region has 10 residues. V was trimmed by 5 bases and J by 5 bases, leaving 7 bases between them. Germline V gene lookup returns CDR1 DFQATT and CDR2 SNEGSKA (reference sequence).

V and J are TRBV27 and TRBJ2-1, with D perhaps matching TRBD2 (6 bases). The CDR3 is made up of 13 amino acids. Germline V gives CDR1 MNHEY, CDR2 SMNVEV (reference sequence). With 5 bases removed from V and 8 bases from J, the gap between germline ends came to 13 bases. The CDR3 region is CASSRLDGDEQFF. CDR3 in DNA: TGTGCCAGCAGTAGACTAGACGGGGATGAGCAGTTCTTC.

The genes are TRBV20-1 and TRBJ2-7, with D possibly TRBD2 on 5 matching bases. V was trimmed by 5 bases and J by 4 bases, leaving 6 bases between them. The V gene's germline CDR1 is DFQATT and CDR2 SNEGSKA (reference sequence). This CDR3 is 10 amino acids long. CDR3 in DNA: TGCAGTGCTGACTATTACGAGCAGTACTTC. As protein: CSADYYEQYF.

In its sample, this clone was seen a few times. This chain uses TRBV14 with TRBJ2-1; 9 nucleotides align to TRBD2. The CDR3 has 18 residues. The V gene's germline CDR1 is SGHDN and CDR2 FVKESK. The trim removed 1 base at V and 7 bases at J, leaving 14 bases unmatched. The CDR3 DNA reads TGTGCCAGCAGCCAAGTCCCCGGGCGTGGGACTAGCCCTAATGAGCAGTTCTTC. It codes for CASSQVPGRGTSPNEQFF.